One sample yielded the 5 T cell receptor beta chains listed below, sequenced in a study of molecular identifiers for immune sequencing clone quantification. TCRdb analysed the PCR reads with MiXCR anew, one entry per CDR3 protein. This table has approximately 90,000 distinct CDR3 sequences, approximately 24% appearing once. Sequenced material: naive CD8+ T cells from blood, with Jurkat cell RNA spiked in. The subset here: FACS-sorted CD8+CD4-CCR7+CD45RA+ naive T cells. Receptors were obtained from a human donor in good health. Some libraries in this study had Jurkat cell RNA spiked in.

J is TRBJ2-1 and V is TRBV28, with a tentative D call TRBD1 (7 bases). CDR3 length equals 14 residues. The germline V and J ends were trimmed by 4 bases and 5 bases, with 12 bases remaining between them. Germline V gene lookup returns CDR1 MDHEN and CDR2 SYDVKM. In DNA, the CDR3 is TGTGCCAGCAGTTCGCCAGGGGGGCACAATGAGCAGTTCTTC. Translated: CASSSPGGHNEQFF.

The sample holds many counts of this clonotype. V is TRBV19 and J is TRBJ2-7; 8 nucleotides agree with TRBD1. The CDR3 extends over 15 amino acids. Germline CDR1 LNHDA, CDR2 SQIVND (reference sequence). Trimming at V came to 3 bases and at J to 3 bases, leaving 7 bases not matched to a gene. For the CDR3, the DNA is TGTGCCAGTAGTATTACGTCAGGGGGCTTCTACGAGCAGTACTTC. Its translation: CASSITSGGFYEQYF.

In its sample, this clonotype was seen many times. V usage is TRBV27 and J usage is TRBJ2-7, with 8 bases aligning to TRBD1. CDR1 and CDR2 from the germline V gene are MNHEY and SMNVEV (reference sequence). The CDR3 covers 14 residues. V trimming: 7 bases; J trimming: 1 base; junction bases outside the gene matches: 6. CDR3: CASMDRAVSYEQYF. CDR3 nucleotide sequence: TGTGCCAGCATGGACAGGGCAGTGTCCTACGAGCAGTACTTC.

Many counts were recorded for this clonotype. Sequence at one end of the junction differs from germline and may be a read error. V and J are TRBV4-3 and TRBJ2-2; D perhaps matches TRBD1 (6 bases). This CDR3 contains 14 residues. Per germline, CDR1 LGHNA and CDR2 YSLEER. The CDR3 region is CASSLDRNTGELFF. Here the CDR3 DNA reads TGTGCCAGCAGCCTGGACAGGAACACCGGGGAGCTGTTTTTT.

The chain is built from TRBV27 and TRBJ2-7, with D perhaps assigned TRBD1 or TRBD2 (5 bases each). Germline V lookup: CDR1 MNHEY, CDR2 SMNVEV (reference sequence). Trimming removed 3 bases at V and 4 bases at J, with 13 bases between. This CDR3 is built from 14 residues. In nucleotides, the CDR3 is TGTGCCAGCAGTTTTCGGGACGGTACTTACGAGCAGTACTTC. As protein: CASSFRDGTYEQYF.